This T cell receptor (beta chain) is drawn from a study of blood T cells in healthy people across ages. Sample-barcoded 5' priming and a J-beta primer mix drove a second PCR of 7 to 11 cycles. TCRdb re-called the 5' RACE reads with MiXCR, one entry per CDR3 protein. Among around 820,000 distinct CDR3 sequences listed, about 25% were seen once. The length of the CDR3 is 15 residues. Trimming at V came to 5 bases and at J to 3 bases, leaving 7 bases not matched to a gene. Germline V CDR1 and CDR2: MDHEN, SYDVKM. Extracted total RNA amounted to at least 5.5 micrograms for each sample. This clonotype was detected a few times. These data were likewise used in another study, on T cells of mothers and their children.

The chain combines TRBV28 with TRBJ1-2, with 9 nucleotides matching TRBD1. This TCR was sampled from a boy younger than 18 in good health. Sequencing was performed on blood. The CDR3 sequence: CASSISGTGYYGYTF. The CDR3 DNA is TGTGCCAGCAGTATAAGTGGGACAGGGTACTATGGCTACACCTTC.